This section outlines one TCR beta chain sequence together with its context. The antigen is undetermined. The data originate from a study of shared clonotypes between healthy human individuals. Study as a whole: Sampling drew on donors who were a couple of women and a few men aged 18 to 49. Per donor, three plates held CD4 naive cells, three held CD4 memory, two held CD8 naive and one held CD8 memory. Broader study findings: The small donor group covered limited genetic and exposure diversity. It was observed that approximately 5% of naive CD4 clonotypes were shared across four donors.

The protocol was immunoSEQ multiplex PCR, while the TCRdb copy is restricted to in-frame clones and leaves out a portion. The sample contains roughly 2 million clones, about 94% of which appear only once. V lost 2 bases, J lost 2 bases, and 3 bases lay in between. Germline V lookup: CDR1 SGHVS, CDR2 FNYEAQ. This CDR3 region has 13 residues. Only CD45RO-negative cells positively selected for CCR7 counted as naive CD8 cells, so terminally differentiated effector memory CD45RA+ cells were excluded. This TCR came from a man aged 18 to 29 in good health. Sequencing was carried out using naive CD8+ T cells sorted from blood. The genes are TRBV7-6 and TRBJ2-2; no clear D. This CDR3 reads CASSLRNTGELFF. As DNA, the CDR3 is TGTGCCAGCAGCTTAAGAAACACCGGGGAGCTGTTTTTT. The entire variable domain, with the rest obtained from reference TRBV7-6 and TRBJ2-2, is as follows: GAGVSQSPRYKVTKRGQDVALRCDPISGHVSLYWYRQALGQGPEFLTYFNYEAQQDKSGLPNDRFSAERPEGSISTLTIQRTEQRDSAMYRCASSLRNTGELFFGEGSRLTVL.